These 10 T cell receptor beta chains came from one sample sequenced in a study of CD8 T cells in ankylosing spondylitis. Which antigens these TCRs recognize remains unknown. Regarding the study as a whole: Ankylosing spondylitis blood appeared to be characterized by a TCR beta motif of roughly eight highly homologous variants.

Using its own MiXCR run on the 5' RACE reads, TCRdb lists one record per CDR3 protein. The table records around 490,000 distinct CDR3 sequences, roughly 5% of them present only once. Sequenced input: blood, either unsorted or a sorted T cell fraction (not recorded which). The source is a male donor with ankylosing spondylitis.

This clonotype was picked up many times. The chain employs TRBV20-1 and TRBJ2-3, with D tentatively TRBD1 (6 bases). Germline CDR1 is DFQATT and CDR2 is SNEGSKA (reference sequence). The germline V and J ends were trimmed by 3 bases and 7 bases, with 14 bases remaining between them. The CDR3 sequence is 13 residues long. The CDR3 spells CSASLPGVNTQYF. CDR3 DNA: TGCAGTGCTAGTCTCCCAGGGGTAAATACGCAGTATTTT.

At least ten counts were recorded for this clonotype. The genes are TRBV28 and TRBJ2-2; D is uncertain. This CDR3 comprises 14 residues. V gave up 2 bases and J gave up 3 bases, with 7 bases separating them. The germline V gene has CDR1 MDHEN and CDR2 SYDVKM. The CDR3 reads CASSLGVDTGELFF. The CDR3 DNA sequence: TGTGCCAGCAGTTTAGGGGTGGACACCGGGGAGCTGTTTTTT.

The gene calls are TRBV7-2 and TRBJ2-7; 11 positions agree with TRBD2. The length of the CDR3 is 16 residues. V lost 0 bases, J lost 3 bases, and 4 bases stayed unmatched. Germline V gene lookup returns CDR1 SGHTA and CDR2 FQGNSA. In DNA form, the CDR3 reads TGTGCCAGCAGCTTAGCGCCTAGCGGGGGGAACTACGAGCAGTACTTC. This codes for CASSLAPSGGNYEQYF.

This clonotype was picked up many times. J is TRBJ2-3 and V is TRBV20-1, with 11 nucleotides matching TRBD2. Per germline, CDR1 DFQATT and CDR2 SNEGSKA (reference sequence). The V gene end was trimmed by 4 bases and the J gene end by 2 bases; junction bases not matched to a gene: 5. The length of the CDR3 is 15 residues. The CDR3, as DNA: TGCAGTGCTATGGTAGCGGGAGGGAACACAGATACGCAGTATTTT. It specifies CSAMVAGGNTDTQYF.

The chain recombines TRBV3-1 with TRBJ2-1, with D possibly TRBD1 on 5 matching bases. The CDR3 consists of 15 residues. The germline V and J ends were trimmed by 2 bases and 0 bases, with 8 bases remaining between them. Germline values: CDR1 LGHDT, CDR2 YNNKEL (reference sequence). The CDR3 sequence: CASSQRGSSYNEQFF. CDR3 DNA sequence: TGTGCCAGCAGCCAAAGGGGCTCCTCCTACAATGAGCAGTTCTTC.

At least ten counts were recorded for this clonotype. The V gene is TRBV4-2, the J gene TRBJ2-7; 10 bases fit TRBD1. The CDR3 runs to 15 residues. Germline trimming cut 7 bases from V and 1 base from J; bases unmatched to any gene: 7. Germline CDR1 LGHNA, CDR2 YNFKEQ. In nucleotides, the CDR3 is TGTGCCAGCAAGACAGGGACAGGGGTTTCCTACGAGCAGTACTTC. Amino acids: CASKTGTGVSYEQYF.

This clonotype showed up many times. The chain recombines TRBV12-3 or TRBV12-4 with TRBJ2-1; D is possibly TRBD1 (6 bases). There are 15 residues in the CDR3. Trimming removed 7 bases from V and 4 bases from J, with 17 bases in between. As DNA, the CDR3 is TGTGCCAGCATCATGGGTGGGGGCACGTACAATGAGCAGTTCTTC. Its translation: CASIMGGGTYNEQFF.

The chain carries TRBV11-1 and TRBJ2-5, with D possibly TRBD2 on 6 matching bases. Trimming stripped 0 bases from V and 5 bases from J, with 22 bases between. This CDR3 is 18 amino acids long. The germline gives CDR1 SGHAT, CDR2 FQDESV (reference sequence). In DNA form, the CDR3 reads TGTGCCAGCAGCTTAGCGCGTCGGGGAGGAAGGGGAGAGGAGACCCAGTACTTC. Protein product: CASSLARRGGRGEETQYF.

There are many counts of this clonotype. This chain connects TRBV20-1 to TRBJ2-3; D is undetermined. The CDR3 spans 13 residues. Deletions cut 5 bases from V and 3 bases from J, with 12 bases between. The germline V gene encodes CDR1 DFQATT and CDR2 SNEGSKA (reference sequence). The chain's CDR3 is CSAADGLTDTQYF. Written as DNA, the CDR3 is TGCAGTGCTGCGGACGGTTTGACAGATACGCAGTATTTT.

The sample holds many counts of this clonotype. The chain links TRBV4-1 to TRBJ1-2, with TRBD1 identical over 7 bases. The V gene end was trimmed by 8 bases and the J gene end by 7 bases; junction bases not matched to a gene: 10. The germline CDR1 and CDR2 sequences are MGHRA and YSYEKL. The CDR3 runs 13 residues. The CDR3 sequence is CASGLTGTGGYTF. The CDR3, as DNA: TGCGCCAGCGGCCTGACAGGGACGGGTGGCTACACCTTC.